This entry is about one T cell receptor beta chain. Germline lookup yields CDR1 MNHNY and CDR2 SVGAGI (reference sequence). This CDR3 has 15 residues. The V segment lost 5 bases and the J segment 7 bases; nucleotides outside the gene matches: 11. The data were taken from a study of blood T cell repertoires in COVID-19. Original processing notes: Reference gene primer amplification in the assay estimated nucleated cell counts. Generated by immunoSEQ multiplex PCR, the TCRdb table keeps only in-frame clones and is missing some. V and J calls and clone size follow that table, whereas D and trimming were derived from the DNA. The table lists roughly 670,000 clones, approximately 90% of them singletons.

The TCR sequence derives from a woman in her late teens or twenties with acute or convalescent COVID-19. The material sequenced was peripheral blood. The chain has TRBV6-6 and TRBJ2-7; TRBD1 agrees at 10 bases. CDR3 amino acids: CASSTPGDRGGEQYF. The CDR3 DNA is TGTGCCAGCAGTACTCCGGGGGACAGGGGCGGGGAGCAGTACTTC.